The clone carrying this T cell receptor beta chain has only one observation. V was shortened by 7 bases and J by 5 bases, with 15 bases between the two germline ends. The CDR3 sequence is 13 residues long. CDR1 is SGHRS, CDR2 YFSETQ, per germline. This sample is part of a study of T cells after yellow fever vaccination. TCRdb passed the 5' RACE reads through MiXCR, listing each CDR3 protein once. This table has hundreds of thousands of distinct CDR3 sequences, approximately 8% appearing once. Sequencing used CD4+ T cells sorted from PBMCs, obtained 5 days after the yellow fever booster vaccination. The chain couples TRBV5-1 to TRBJ1-1; D remains unclear. This clonotype was sampled from a young man who received the YFV17D yellow fever vaccine. The CDR3 DNA is TGCGCCAGCTCGAGGGCGGGGTTAACTGAAGCTTTCTTT. Its protein product is CASSRAGLTEAFF.